Here is one TCR beta chain with its context. Its cognate antigen is unknown. Germline CDR1 SNHLY, CDR2 FYNNEI. The CDR3 loop spans 13 amino acids. The ends lost 7 bases at V and 5 bases at J; junction bases unmatched: 6. Clones were read by immunoSEQ multiplex PCR, and TCRdb kept only the in-frame ones, dropping some. The top ten clones hold around 0.71% of a sample with more than 75,000 clones, approximately 90% of them seen once. The data were obtained in a study of OX40 agonist ivuxolimab in advanced cancers. Study overall: In this cohort, patients received ivuxolimab, an agonistic anti-OX40 (CD134) antibody. Whole-study results and caveats: Low normalized clonal expansion also occurred in some nonresponding patients.

The sequencing used CD4+ or CD8+ T cells sorted from blood, collected in a trial of the OX40 agonist ivuxolimab. This TCR came from an adult with an advanced solid tumor such as melanoma, head and neck, liver or kidney cancer. The chain links TRBV2 to TRBJ2-5, with 8 bases that match TRBD1. The CDR3 protein is CASTRGREETQYF. CDR3 sequence (DNA): TGTGCCAGCACCAGGGGGCGCGAGGAGACCCAGTACTTC.